This TCR beta chain originates from a study of T cell repertoires in cytomegalovirus infection. On this clonotype itself: What it recognizes is unknown.

Each CDR3 protein is one row after TCRdb ran MiXCR on the reads. The sample lists about 770,000 distinct CDR3 sequences, about 29% seen once, with under 15% in the top ten. The germline CDR1 and CDR2 sequences are MNHEY and SMNVEV (reference sequence). V was cut by 0 bases and J by 6 bases, with 12 bases left in between. This CDR3 region has 14 residues. This specimen was cultured CD8+ T cells from PBMCs, taken from culture after CMV antigen stimulation. The chain has TRBV27 and TRBJ2-7; TRBD1 might be the D (6 bases). The receptor was derived from a human donor in good health (CMV status not recorded). Some clones in this sample may be carry-over from other donors' samples. Written as DNA, the CDR3 is TGTGCCAGCAGTTTATCTGCTTCCAGGGGCGAGCAGTACGTC. It encodes CASSLSASRGEQYV.